Below, 26 T cell receptor beta chains from the same sample are listed, as sequenced in a study of CD8+CD57+ T cells in acquired aplastic anemia. Selection for sequencing was limited to patients who had shown CD8+CD57+ cell expansion by flow cytometry. Genomic DNA, serving as template, underwent TCR beta VDJ and CDR3 profiling. TCRdb reanalysed the reads using MiXCR and keeps one entry per CDR3 protein. The sample comprises fewer than 200,000 distinct CDR3 sequences, approximately 52% of which are singletons, and more than 1.5% rests with the top ten. Sequenced input: sorted CD4+, CD8+, or CD8+CD57+ T cells (not recorded which) from PBMCs. All receptors derive from a human donor with aplastic anemia.

The CDR3 reads CASSLGQRTTNEKLFF. CDR3 nucleotides: TGTGCCAGCAGCTTGGGACAGCGAACAACTAATGAAAAACTGTTTTTT. The chain combines TRBV5-5 with TRBJ1-4; D perhaps matches TRBD1 (5 bases). Germline V gives CDR1 SGHKS, CDR2 YYEKEE (reference sequence). The CDR3 extends over 16 amino acids. The V end lost 0 bases, the J end lost 0 bases, and 9 bases lay between the germline ends.

The V gene is TRBV29-1, the J gene TRBJ1-1; tentatively, D is TRBD1 (6 bases). Germline V gene lookup returns CDR1 SQVTM and CDR2 ANQGSEA. V was pared by 1 base and J by 7 bases, with 16 bases between. The CDR3 has 14 residues. CDR3 sequence reads: CSVEVGGGRLEAFF. CDR3 nucleotides: TGCAGCGTTGAAGTCGGAGGGGGACGTCTTGAAGCTTTCTTT.

This chain links TRBV10-3 with TRBJ2-7; TRBD1 aligns across 9 bases. CDR1 is ENHRY, CDR2 SYGVKD, per germline. Trimming cost V 3 bases and J 5 bases; bases outside gene matches: 2. The CDR3 has 13 residues. In DNA, the CDR3 is TGTGCCATCAGTGAAGGGACAGGGCACGAGCAGTACTTC. Translating gives CAISEGTGHEQYF.

Comment on this clonotype: One end of the junction does not line up with germline, which may come from a read error. This chain links TRBV7-7 with TRBJ2-5, with 10 bases lining up with TRBD1. From germline, CDR1 is SSHAT and CDR2 FNYEAQ (reference sequence). The CDR3 has 14 residues. CDR3 DNA sequence: TGTGCTAGCAGTGCAGGGACAGGGGTTGGGACCCAGTACTTC. It yields the protein CASSAGTGVGTQYF. The full variable domain, with the rest looked up from reference TRBV7-7 and TRBJ2-5, is GAGVSQSPRYKVTKRGQDVTLRCDPISSHATLYWYQQALGQGPEFLTYFNYEAQPDKSGLPSDRFSAERPEGSISTLTIQRTEQRDSAMYRCASSAGTGVGTQYFGPGTRLLVL.

In its sample, this clonotype was seen many times. The chain couples TRBV5-8 to TRBJ1-4, with a possible D match to TRBD1 (5 bases). The germline V gene has CDR1 SGHTS and CDR2 YDEGEE. V gave up 5 bases and J gave up 2 bases, with 13 bases separating them. CDR3 length: 15 residues. The CDR3 here is CASSQRGVTNEKLFF. DNA of the CDR3: TGTGCCAGCAGTCAAAGGGGAGTCACTAATGAAAAACTGTTTTTT.

This clonotype was seen many times. V is TRBV20-1 and J is TRBJ2-4; 11 bases line up with TRBD2. The CDR3 is 15 residues long. Germline V gives CDR1 DFQATT, CDR2 SNEGSKA (reference sequence). The V and J ends lost 2 bases and 6 bases, in that order; junction bases with no gene match: 6. The CDR3 loop is CSARSTSGVTNIQYF. CDR3 DNA sequence: TGCAGTGCTAGATCGACTAGCGGGGTCACAAACATTCAGTACTTC.

There are a few counts of this clonotype. The chain employs TRBV3-1 and TRBJ1-2; D is uncertain. Per germline, CDR1 LGHDT and CDR2 YNNKEL (reference sequence). The V end was cut by 7 bases, the J end by 2 bases, with 14 bases between. The CDR3 spans 14 residues. The CDR3 DNA sequence: TGTGCCAGCACCCGGGGAGAGGCAAACTATGGCTACACCTTC. Its translation: CASTRGEANYGYTF.

This clonotype showed up just a few times. V and J are TRBV24-1 and TRBJ1-1; no clear D gene. The CDR3 is made up of 12 amino acids. Germline CDR1 reads KGHDR; CDR2 reads SFDVKD. V dropped 3 bases and J dropped 10 bases, with 11 bases sitting between them. The CDR3 sequence: CATSDGHFRAFF. The CDR3 bases are TGTGCCACCAGTGATGGGCACTTCAGAGCTTTCTTT.

At least ten counts were recorded for this clonotype. This chain links TRBV7-9 with TRBJ2-2; the D gene is possibly TRBD1 (5 bases). V shed 2 bases and J shed 4 bases, with 11 bases lying between them. The CDR3 loop spans 15 amino acids. Germline V gene lookup returns CDR1 SEHNR and CDR2 FQNEAQ (reference sequence). For the CDR3, the DNA is TGTGCCAGCAGCTTACTAGGGGATCGCACCGGGGAGCTGTTTTTT. Its translation is CASSLLGDRTGELFF. The complete variable domain, with remaining parts taken from reference TRBV7-9 and TRBJ2-2, reads DTGVSQNPRHKITKRGQNVTFRCDPISEHNRLYWYRQTLGQGPEFLTYFQNEAQLEKSRLLSDRFSAERPKGSFSTLEIQRTEQGDSAMYLCASSLLGDRTGELFFGEGSRLTVL.

Ten or more counts support this clonotype. The chain joins TRBV20-1 to TRBJ2-2; a possible D gene is TRBD1 (5 bases). The CDR3 sequence is 13 residues long. Germline V gene data show CDR1 as DFQATT and CDR2 as SNEGSKA (reference sequence). The CDR3 sequence is CGVPRDDTGELFF. The CDR3 DNA reads as TGCGGGGTTCCCAGGGATGACACCGGGGAGCTGTTTTTT.

The rearrangement joins TRBV20-1 to TRBJ1-1, with TRBD1 matching over 7 bases. The CDR3 is 13 amino acids. Germline-derived CDR1 and CDR2 are DFQATT and SNEGSKA (reference sequence). V was clipped by 3 bases and J by 7 bases; unmatched bases: 8. For the CDR3, the DNA is TGCAGTGCTAGTTCCCGGGACAGACATGAAGCTTTCTTT. This gives the protein CSASSRDRHEAFF.

The chain couples TRBV25-1 to TRBJ1-1; D unresolved. V was cut by 7 bases and J by 3 bases, with 21 bases left in between. The CDR3 sequence is 16 residues long. Germline loops: CDR1 MGHDK, CDR2 SYGVNS. The CDR3 DNA sequence: TGTGCCAGCACCCCCACGTCGATGGTTTTGGACACTGAAGCTTTCTTT. This translates into CASTPTSMVLDTEAFF.

On this clonotype itself: A much larger clone differs by one base, so this may be a read error. This chain links TRBV4-1 with TRBJ2-7; possibly TRBD2 for D (5 bases). The CDR3 loop spans 18 amino acids. The V and J ends lost 3 bases and 7 bases respectively, with 28 bases between them. Germline V CDR1 and CDR2: MGHRA, YSYEKL. For the CDR3, the DNA is TGCGCCAGCAGCCAGGCATACGTTTTGCGGGCCTCGGGGTGTGAGCAGTACTTC. Amino acids: CASSQAYVLRASGCEQYF.

The chain uses TRBV10-3 and TRBJ2-7; TRBD2 agrees at 11 bases. The CDR3 sequence is 12 residues long. Germline V gene data show CDR1 as ENHRY and CDR2 as SYGVKD. Unmatched junction bases numbered 1, after V lost 9 bases and J lost 3 bases. The CDR3 reads CAIGTSGYEQYF. CDR3 DNA sequence: TGTGCCATAGGGACTAGCGGCTACGAGCAGTACTTC.

In its sample, this clonotype was seen many times. J is TRBJ1-3 and V is TRBV7-2; D uncertain. The V and J ends lost 5 bases and 8 bases respectively, with 10 bases between them. The CDR3 runs to 12 residues. Germline V gene sequence: CDR1 SGHTA, CDR2 FQGNSA. In nucleotides, the CDR3 is TGTGCCAGCAGCCCATCGTGGTACACCATATATTTT. This sequence encodes CASSPSWYTIYF.

This chain connects TRBV4-1 to TRBJ2-1; D gene unclear. Trimming removed 0 bases at V and 5 bases at J, with 11 bases between. The germline V gene encodes CDR1 MGHRA and CDR2 YSYEKL. The CDR3 runs to 15 residues. The CDR3 DNA is TGCGCCAGCAGCCAAGATCTAAGAGTCAACAATGAGCAGTTCTTC. This encodes CASSQDLRVNNEQFF.

This clonotype was observed many times. The rearrangement uses TRBV5-5 and TRBJ2-2, with 11 bases fitting TRBD1. The CDR3 has 16 amino acids. V lost 4 bases, J lost 4 bases, and 6 bases stayed unmatched. In germline, CDR1 is SGHKS, CDR2 YYEKEE (reference sequence). The CDR3 DNA reads TGTGCCAGCAGCATCCGGGACAGGGGGGTCACCGGGGAGCTGTTTTTT. Protein product: CASSIRDRGVTGELFF.

This clonotype was seen ten or more times. The chain is built from TRBV20-1 and TRBJ2-7, with D possibly being TRBD1 or TRBD2 (6 bases each). CDR3 length: 13 residues. With 0 bases removed from V and 5 bases from J, the gap between germline ends came to 11 bases. CDR1 is DFQATT, CDR2 SNEGSKA, per germline (reference sequence). For the CDR3, the DNA is TGCAGTGCTAGAGATCTGAGGGGGGACGAGCAGTACTTC. This sequence encodes CSARDLRGDEQYF.

The rearrangement uses TRBV19 and TRBJ1-1; D gene uncertain. V lost 7 bases, J lost 7 bases, and 16 bases lay in between. The CDR3 runs 13 residues. CDR1 is LNHDA and CDR2 is SQIVND in the germline V gene (reference sequence). CDR3 sequence reads: CASIGTDNYEAFF. The CDR3 nucleotides are TGTGCCAGTATCGGAACAGACAACTATGAAGCTTTCTTT.

This clonotype appeared many times. This chain joins TRBV5-1 and TRBJ2-3; 11 bases map to TRBD2. Germline V gives CDR1 SGHRS, CDR2 YFSETQ. J lost 1 base, V lost 2 bases, and 9 bases had no gene match. There are 18 residues in the CDR3. The CDR3: CASSFRLAGGYGTDTQYF. As DNA, the CDR3 is TGCGCCAGCAGCTTTCGGCTAGCGGGAGGTTACGGCACAGATACGCAGTATTTT. Filled out from reference TRBV5-1 and TRBJ2-3, the complete variable domain reads KAGVTQTPRYLIKTRGQQVTLSCSPISGHRSVSWYQQTPGQGLQFLFEYFSETQRNKGNFPGRFSGRQFSNSRSEMNVSTLELGDSALYLCASSFRLAGGYGTDTQYFGPGTRLTVL.

On this clonotype itself: One end of the junction is discordant with germline, which a read error may explain. This chain connects TRBV20-1 to TRBJ2-1; the match to TRBD2 covers 7 bases. Germline CDR1 and CDR2: DFQATT and SNEGSKA (reference sequence). CDR3 length equals 12 residues. CDR3 nucleotide sequence: TGCAGTGCTAGAGAGGGAGGGACTGGGTTACTCTTC. The encoded protein is CSAREGGTGLLF.

The sample holds one count of this clonotype. The CDR3 DNA sequence: TGTGCCACCAGTGATTCGACAGGTCTCGAAGCTTTCTTT. Encoded protein: CATSDSTGLEAFF. J is TRBJ1-1 and V is TRBV24-1, with D maybe TRBD1 (6 bases). The V gene's germline CDR1 is KGHDR and CDR2 SFDVKD. The length of the CDR3 is 13 residues. V gave up 2 bases and J gave up 8 bases, with 11 bases separating them.

On this clonotype itself: Just one base apart from a much larger clone, this may be a read error. The chain combines TRBV9 with TRBJ1-1, with D maybe TRBD1 (5 bases). This CDR3 spans 12 amino acids. Germline CDR1 and CDR2: SGDLS and YYNGEE. The CDR3 sequence is CASSPTGGSASF. CDR3 coding DNA: TGTGCCAGCAGCCCCACTGGGGGGAGTGCTTCCTTT.

The rearrangement uses TRBV2 and TRBJ2-7; D is possibly TRBD1 or TRBD2 (5 bases each). V dropped 7 bases and J dropped 3 bases, with 10 bases sitting between them. The V gene's germline CDR1 is SNHLY and CDR2 FYNNEI. The CDR3 extends over 12 amino acids. Written as DNA, the CDR3 is TGTGCCAGCACTGGGGGTATCTACGAGCAGTACTTC. Translating gives CASTGGIYEQYF.

The chain links TRBV19 to TRBJ1-4; TRBD1 aligns across 8 bases. Trimming removed 6 bases from V and 7 bases from J; junction bases left unmatched: 10. The CDR3 loop spans 15 amino acids. Germline CDR1 LNHDA, CDR2 SQIVND (reference sequence). The CDR3 protein is CASRFKTGAGEKLFF. The CDR3 nucleotides are TGTGCCAGTAGATTCAAGACAGGGGCAGGTGAAAAACTGTTTTTT.

The rearrangement joins TRBV10-3 to TRBJ2-3, with 12 bases aligning to TRBD2. Germline V lookup: CDR1 ENHRY, CDR2 SYGVKD. The CDR3 consists of 17 residues. V trimming: 5 bases; J trimming: 2 bases; junction bases outside the gene matches: 8. The CDR3 nucleotides read TGTGCCATCAGTACTAGCGGGAGGACTCTGGACACAGATACGCAGTATTTT. Protein sequence: CAISTSGRTLDTDTQYF.